This TCR beta chain comes out of a study of blood T cell repertoires in COVID-19. At the level of the study: Researchers got acute and convalescent COVID-19 samples from the United States, Italy and Spain.

Across about two dozen US areas, participants ranged in age from about 18 to 100 years. This CDR3 spans 14 amino acids. V was pared by 5 bases and J by 3 bases, with 11 bases between. Germline V gene lookup returns CDR1 SGHAT and CDR2 FQNNGV. As originally analysed: Reference gene primer amplification yielded estimated nucleated cell counts. TCRdb keeps only in-frame clones here, not all; method: immunoSEQ multiplex PCR. V, J and clone size are taken as reported in that table, and D and trimming were inferred from the DNA itself. The sample carries 200,000 to 250,000 clones, under 90% recorded once. The gene calls are TRBV11-2 and TRBJ1-3; D is unresolved. This TCR came from a woman aged 55 to 70 who had recovered from COVID-19. Sequenced sample: PBMCs or T cells enriched from blood (not recorded which). The CDR3 protein is CASSGPAVGNTIYF. The CDR3 DNA is TGTGCCAGCAGCGGCCCGGCGGTTGGAAACACCATATATTTT.